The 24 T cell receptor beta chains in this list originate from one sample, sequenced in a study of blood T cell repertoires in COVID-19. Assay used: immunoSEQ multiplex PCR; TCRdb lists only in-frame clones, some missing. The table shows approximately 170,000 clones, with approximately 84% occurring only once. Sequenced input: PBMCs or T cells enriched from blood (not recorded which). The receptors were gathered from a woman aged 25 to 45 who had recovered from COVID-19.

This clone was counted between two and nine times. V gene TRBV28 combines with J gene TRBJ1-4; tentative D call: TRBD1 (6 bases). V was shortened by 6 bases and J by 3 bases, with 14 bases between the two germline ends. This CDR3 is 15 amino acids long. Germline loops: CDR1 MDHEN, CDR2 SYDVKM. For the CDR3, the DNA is TGTGCCAGCAGCCCAGGCGGGGGGCCTAATGAAAAACTGTTTTTT. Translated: CASSPGGGPNEKLFF.

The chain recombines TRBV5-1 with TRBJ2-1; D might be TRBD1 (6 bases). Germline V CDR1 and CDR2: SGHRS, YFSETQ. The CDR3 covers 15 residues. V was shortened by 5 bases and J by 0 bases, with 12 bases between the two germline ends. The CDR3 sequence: CASRGVQGSYNEQFF. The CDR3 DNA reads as TGCGCCAGCAGGGGCGTACAGGGCTCCTACAATGAGCAGTTCTTC. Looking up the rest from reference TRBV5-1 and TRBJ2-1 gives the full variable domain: KAGVTQTPRYLIKTRGQQVTLSCSPISGHRSVSWYQQTPGQGLQFLFEYFSETQRNKGNFPGRFSGRQFSNSRSEMNVSTLELGDSALYLCASRGVQGSYNEQFFGPGTRLTVL.

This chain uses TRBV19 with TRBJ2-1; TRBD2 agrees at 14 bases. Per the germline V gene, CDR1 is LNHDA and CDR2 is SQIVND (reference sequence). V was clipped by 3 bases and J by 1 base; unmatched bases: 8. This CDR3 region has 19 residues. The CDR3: CASSMATSGREGSYNEQFF. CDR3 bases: TGTGCCAGTAGTATGGCGACTAGCGGGAGGGAAGGGTCCTACAATGAGCAGTTCTTC.

The CDR3 reads CASSQDRGQGYGYTF. The CDR3 coding sequence is TGTGCCAGCAGCCAAGACAGGGGGCAGGGCTATGGCTACACCTTC. The V gene is TRBV3-1 (or the pseudogene TRBV3-2), the J gene TRBJ1-2, with 8 bases fitting TRBD1. Germline V gene lookup returns CDR1 LGHDT and CDR2 YNNKEL (reference sequence). V was pared by 0 bases and J by 4 bases, with 4 bases of the junction left unmatched. CDR3 length: 15 residues.

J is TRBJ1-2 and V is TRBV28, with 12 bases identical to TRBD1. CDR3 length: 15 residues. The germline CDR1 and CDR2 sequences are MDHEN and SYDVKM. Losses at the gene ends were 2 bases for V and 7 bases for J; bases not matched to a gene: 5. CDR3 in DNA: TGTGCCAGCAGTTTAGGGACAGGGGGCAGGGGTGGCTACACCTTC. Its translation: CASSLGTGGRGGYTF.

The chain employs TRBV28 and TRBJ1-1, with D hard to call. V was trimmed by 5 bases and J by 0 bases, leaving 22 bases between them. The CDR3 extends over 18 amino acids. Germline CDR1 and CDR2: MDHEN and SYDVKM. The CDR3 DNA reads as TGTGCCAGCAGTCTAGAAGAGGCACCGTACTATCTGAACACTGAAGCTTTCTTT. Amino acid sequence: CASSLEEAPYYLNTEAFF.

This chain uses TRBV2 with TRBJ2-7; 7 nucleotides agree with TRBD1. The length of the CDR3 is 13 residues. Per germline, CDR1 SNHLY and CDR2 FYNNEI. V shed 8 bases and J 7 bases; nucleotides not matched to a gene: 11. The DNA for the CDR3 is TGTGCCAGCGTGGCCGAGAGGGGGCGGGAGCAGTACTTC. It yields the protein CASVAERGREQYF.

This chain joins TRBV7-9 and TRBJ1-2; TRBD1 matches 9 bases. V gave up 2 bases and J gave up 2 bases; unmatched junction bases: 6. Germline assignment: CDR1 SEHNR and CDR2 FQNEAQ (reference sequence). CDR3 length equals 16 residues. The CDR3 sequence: CASSLTGTGKNYGYTF. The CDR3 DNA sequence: TGTGCCAGCAGCTTAACTGGGACAGGGAAAAACTATGGCTACACCTTC. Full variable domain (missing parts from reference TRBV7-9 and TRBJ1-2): DTGVSQNPRHKITKRGQNVTFRCDPISEHNRLYWYRQTLGQGPEFLTYFQNEAQLEKSRLLSDRFSAERPKGSFSTLEIQRTEQGDSAMYLCASSLTGTGKNYGYTFGSGTRLTVV.

The CDR3 nucleotides are TGTGCCAGCAGTGAGCGACTAGCGGGAGTAGAACAAGAGACCCAGTACTTC. Amino acid sequence: CASSERLAGVEQETQYF. The V and J genes are TRBV2 and TRBJ2-5; TRBD2 matches at 12 bases. This CDR3 comprises 17 residues. Germline V gene sequence: CDR1 SNHLY, CDR2 FYNNEI. The V and J ends lost 3 bases and 2 bases, in that order; junction bases with no gene match: 7.

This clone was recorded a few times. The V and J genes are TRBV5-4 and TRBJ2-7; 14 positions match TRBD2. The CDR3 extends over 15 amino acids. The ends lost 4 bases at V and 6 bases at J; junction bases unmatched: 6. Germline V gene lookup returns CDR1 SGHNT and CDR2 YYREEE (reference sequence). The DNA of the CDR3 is TGTGCCAGCAGCCAGGGACTAGCGGGAGTCCCCGAGCAGTACTTC. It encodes CASSQGLAGVPEQYF. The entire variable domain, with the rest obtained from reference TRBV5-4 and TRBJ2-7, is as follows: ETGVTQSPTHLIKTRGQQVTLRCSSQSGHNTVSWYQQALGQGPQFIFQYYREEENGRGNFPPRFSGLQFPNYSSELNVNALELDDSALYLCASSQGLAGVPEQYFGPGTRLTVT.

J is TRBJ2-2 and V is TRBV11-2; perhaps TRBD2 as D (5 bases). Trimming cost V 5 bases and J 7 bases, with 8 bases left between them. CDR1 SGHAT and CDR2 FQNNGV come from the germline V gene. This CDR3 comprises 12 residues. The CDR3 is CASSPGFGELFF. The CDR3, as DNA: TGTGCCAGCAGCCCGGGGTTCGGGGAGCTGTTTTTT. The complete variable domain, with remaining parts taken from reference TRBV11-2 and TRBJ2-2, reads EAGVAQSPRYKIIEKRQSVAFWCNPISGHATLYWYQQILGQGPKLLIQFQNNGVVDDSQLPKDRFSAERLKGVDSTLKIQPAKLEDSAVYLCASSPGFGELFFGEGSRLTVL.

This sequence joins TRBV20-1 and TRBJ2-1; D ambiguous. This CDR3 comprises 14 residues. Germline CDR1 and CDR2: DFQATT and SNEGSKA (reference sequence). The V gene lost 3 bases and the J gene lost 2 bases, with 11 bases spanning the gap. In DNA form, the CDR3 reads TGCAGTGCTAGTAACCCCCGCGCCTACAATGAGCAGTTCTTC. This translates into CSASNPRAYNEQFF.

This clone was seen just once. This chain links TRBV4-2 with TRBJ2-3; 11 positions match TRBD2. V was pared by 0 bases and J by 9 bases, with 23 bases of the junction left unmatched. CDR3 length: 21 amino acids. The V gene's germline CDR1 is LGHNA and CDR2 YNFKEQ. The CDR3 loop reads CASSQDWLAGGTATGPETQYF. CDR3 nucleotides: TGTGCCAGCAGCCAAGATTGGCTAGCGGGGGGTACAGCAACTGGTCCGGAGACGCAGTATTTT.

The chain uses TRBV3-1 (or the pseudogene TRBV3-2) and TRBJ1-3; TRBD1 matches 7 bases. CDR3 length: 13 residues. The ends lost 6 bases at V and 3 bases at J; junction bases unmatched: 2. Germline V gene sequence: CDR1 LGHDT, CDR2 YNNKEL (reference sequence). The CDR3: CASRQGSGNTIYF. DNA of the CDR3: TGTGCCAGCAGACAGGGGAGTGGAAACACCATATATTTT.

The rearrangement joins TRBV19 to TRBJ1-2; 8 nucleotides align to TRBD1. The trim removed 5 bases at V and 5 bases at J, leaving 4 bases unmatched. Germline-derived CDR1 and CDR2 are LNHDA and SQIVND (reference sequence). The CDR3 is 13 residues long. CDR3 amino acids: CASSVDRGYGYTF. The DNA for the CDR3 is TGTGCCAGTAGTGTCGACAGGGGTTATGGCTACACCTTC.

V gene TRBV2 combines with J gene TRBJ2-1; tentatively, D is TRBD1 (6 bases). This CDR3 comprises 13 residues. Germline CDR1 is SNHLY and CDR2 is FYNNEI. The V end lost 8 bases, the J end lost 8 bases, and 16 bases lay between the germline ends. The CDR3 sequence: CASGITGSDEQFF. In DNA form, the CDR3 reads TGTGCCAGCGGGATAACAGGGAGCGATGAGCAGTTCTTC.

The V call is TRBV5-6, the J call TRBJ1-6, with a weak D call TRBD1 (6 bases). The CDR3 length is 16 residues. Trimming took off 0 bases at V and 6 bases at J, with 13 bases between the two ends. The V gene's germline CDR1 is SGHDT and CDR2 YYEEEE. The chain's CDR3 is CASSLAAGGVNSPLHF. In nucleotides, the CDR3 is TGTGCCAGCAGCTTGGCGGCTGGGGGCGTTAATTCACCCCTCCACTTT. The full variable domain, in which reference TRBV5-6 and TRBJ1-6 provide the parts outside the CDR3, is DAGVTQSPTHLIKTRGQQVTLRCSPKSGHDTVSWYQQALGQGPQFIFQYYEEEERQRGNFPDRFSGHQFPNYSSELNVNALLLGDSALYLCASSLAAGGVNSPLHFGNGTRLTVT.

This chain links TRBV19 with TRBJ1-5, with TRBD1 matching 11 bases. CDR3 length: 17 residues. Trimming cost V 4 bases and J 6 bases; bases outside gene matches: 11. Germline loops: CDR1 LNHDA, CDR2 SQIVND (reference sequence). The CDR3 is CASSRGRDRGSRQPQHF. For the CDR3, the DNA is TGTGCCAGTAGTAGAGGCCGGGACAGGGGGTCTCGTCAGCCCCAGCATTTT.

CDR3 loop: CASSPPHRAGNTIYF. The CDR3 DNA reads TGTGCCAGCAGTCCCCCCCACAGGGCTGGAAACACCATATATTTT. The chain carries TRBV28 and TRBJ1-3, with D possibly matching TRBD1 (6 bases). Germline lookup yields CDR1 MDHEN and CDR2 SYDVKM. V was clipped by 5 bases and J by 2 bases, with 13 bases between them. The CDR3 totals 15 residues.

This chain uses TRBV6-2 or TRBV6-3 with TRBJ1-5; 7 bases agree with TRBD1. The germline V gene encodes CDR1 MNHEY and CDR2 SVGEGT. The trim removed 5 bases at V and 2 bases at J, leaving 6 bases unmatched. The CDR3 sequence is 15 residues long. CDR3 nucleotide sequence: TGTGCCAGCAGTGACGACAGGGTGGGCAATCAGCCCCAGCATTTT. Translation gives CASSDDRVGNQPQHF.

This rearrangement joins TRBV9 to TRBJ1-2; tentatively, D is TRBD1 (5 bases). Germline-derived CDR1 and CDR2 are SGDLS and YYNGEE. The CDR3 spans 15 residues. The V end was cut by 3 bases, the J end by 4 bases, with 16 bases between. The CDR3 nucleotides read TGTGCCAGCAGCGCCGAAGCGGGTGGGGCCTATGGCTACACCTTC. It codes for CASSAEAGGAYGYTF.

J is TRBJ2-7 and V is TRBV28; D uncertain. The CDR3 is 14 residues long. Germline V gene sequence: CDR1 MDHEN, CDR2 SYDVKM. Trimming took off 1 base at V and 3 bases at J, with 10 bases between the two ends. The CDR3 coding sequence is TGTGCCAGCAGTTTATACACATTTGACTACGAGCAGTACTTC. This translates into CASSLYTFDYEQYF.

The DNA of the CDR3 is TGCGCCAGCAGCCTGGCGGGGCGGGGAACTGAAGCTTTCTTT. Translating gives CASSLAGRGTEAFF. The chain couples TRBV5-1 to TRBJ1-1, with a possible D match to TRBD1 (5 bases). Germline CDR1 SGHRS, CDR2 YFSETQ. The CDR3 extends over 14 amino acids. V was trimmed by 4 bases and J by 5 bases, leaving 15 bases between them.

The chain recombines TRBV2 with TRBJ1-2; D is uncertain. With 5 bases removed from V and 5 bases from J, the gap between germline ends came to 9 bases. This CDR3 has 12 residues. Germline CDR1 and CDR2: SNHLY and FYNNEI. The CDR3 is CASSPEVYGYTF. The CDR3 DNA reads TGTGCCAGCAGTCCCGAGGTATATGGCTACACCTTC.